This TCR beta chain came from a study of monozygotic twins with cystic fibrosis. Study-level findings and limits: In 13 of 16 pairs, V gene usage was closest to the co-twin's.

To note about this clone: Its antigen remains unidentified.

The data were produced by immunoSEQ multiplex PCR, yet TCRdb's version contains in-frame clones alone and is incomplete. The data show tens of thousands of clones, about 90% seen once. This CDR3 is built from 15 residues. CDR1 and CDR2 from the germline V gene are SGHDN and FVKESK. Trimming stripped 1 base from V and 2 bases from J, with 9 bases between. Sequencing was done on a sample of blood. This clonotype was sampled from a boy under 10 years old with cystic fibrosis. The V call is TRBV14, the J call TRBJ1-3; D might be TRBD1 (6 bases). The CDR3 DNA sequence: TGTGCCAGCAGCCAAGCCGGGGGCACTGGAAACACCATATATTTT. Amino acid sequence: CASSQAGGTGNTIYF.